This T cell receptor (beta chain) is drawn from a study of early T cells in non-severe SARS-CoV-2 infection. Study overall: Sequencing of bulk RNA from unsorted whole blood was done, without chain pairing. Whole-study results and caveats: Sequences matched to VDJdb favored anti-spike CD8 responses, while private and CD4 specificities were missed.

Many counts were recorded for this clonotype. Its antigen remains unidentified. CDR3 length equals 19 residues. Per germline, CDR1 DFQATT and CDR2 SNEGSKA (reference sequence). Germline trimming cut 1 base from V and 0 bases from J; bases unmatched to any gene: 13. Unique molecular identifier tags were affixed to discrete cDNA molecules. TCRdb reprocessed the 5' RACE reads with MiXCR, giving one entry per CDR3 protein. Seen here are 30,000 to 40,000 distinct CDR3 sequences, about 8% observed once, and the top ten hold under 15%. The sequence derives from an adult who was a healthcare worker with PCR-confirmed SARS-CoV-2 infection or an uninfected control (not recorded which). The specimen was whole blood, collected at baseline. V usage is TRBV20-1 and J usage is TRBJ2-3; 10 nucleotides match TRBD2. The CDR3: CSARAPRSSGSTSTDTQYF. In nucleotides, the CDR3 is TGCAGTGCTAGAGCCCCGCGGTCTAGCGGGAGTACTAGCACAGATACGCAGTATTTT.